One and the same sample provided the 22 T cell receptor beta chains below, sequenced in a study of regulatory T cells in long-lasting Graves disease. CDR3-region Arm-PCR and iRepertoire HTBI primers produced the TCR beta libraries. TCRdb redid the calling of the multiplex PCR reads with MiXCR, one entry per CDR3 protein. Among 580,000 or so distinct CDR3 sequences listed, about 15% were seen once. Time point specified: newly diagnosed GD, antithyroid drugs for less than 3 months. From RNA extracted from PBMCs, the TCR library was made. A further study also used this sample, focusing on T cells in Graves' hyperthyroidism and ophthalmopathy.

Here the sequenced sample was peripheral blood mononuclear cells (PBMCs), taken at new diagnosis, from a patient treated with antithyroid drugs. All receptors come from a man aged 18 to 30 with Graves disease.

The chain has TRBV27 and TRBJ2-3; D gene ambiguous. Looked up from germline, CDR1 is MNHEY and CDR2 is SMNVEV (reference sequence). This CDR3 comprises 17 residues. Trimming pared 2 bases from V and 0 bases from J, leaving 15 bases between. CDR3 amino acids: CASSLNGPQLSTDTQYF. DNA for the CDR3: TGTGCCAGCAGTTTAAACGGGCCACAGCTTAGCACAGATACGCAGTATTTT.

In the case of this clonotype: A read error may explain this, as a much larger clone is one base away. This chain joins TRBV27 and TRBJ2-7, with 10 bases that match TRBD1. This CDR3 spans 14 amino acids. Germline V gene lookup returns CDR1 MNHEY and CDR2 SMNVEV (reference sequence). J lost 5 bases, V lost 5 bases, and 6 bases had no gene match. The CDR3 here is CASSPGTGDNEQYF. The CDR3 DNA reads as TGTGCCAGCAGTCCCGGGACAGGGGATAACGAGCAGTACTTC.

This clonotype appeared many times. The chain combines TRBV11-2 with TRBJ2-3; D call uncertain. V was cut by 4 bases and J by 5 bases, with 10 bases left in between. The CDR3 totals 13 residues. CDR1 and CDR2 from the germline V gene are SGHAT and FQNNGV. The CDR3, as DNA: TGTGCCAGCAGCTCCGGCCCGAAAGATACGCAGTATTTT. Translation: CASSSGPKDTQYF.

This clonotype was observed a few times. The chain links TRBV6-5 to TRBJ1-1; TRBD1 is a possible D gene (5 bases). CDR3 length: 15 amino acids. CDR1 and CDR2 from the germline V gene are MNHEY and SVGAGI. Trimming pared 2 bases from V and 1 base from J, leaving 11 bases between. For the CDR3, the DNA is TGTGCCAGCAGTTACCACGGGGCAGCGAACACTGAAGCTTTCTTT. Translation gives CASSYHGAANTEAFF.

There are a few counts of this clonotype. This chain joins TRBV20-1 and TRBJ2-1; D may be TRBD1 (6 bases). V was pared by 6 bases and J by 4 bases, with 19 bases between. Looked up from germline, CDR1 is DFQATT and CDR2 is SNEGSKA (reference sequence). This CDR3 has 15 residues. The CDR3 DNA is TGCAGTGCCGCAGGGGATTCAATAGGTTACAATGAGCAGTTCTTC. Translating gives CSAAGDSIGYNEQFF.

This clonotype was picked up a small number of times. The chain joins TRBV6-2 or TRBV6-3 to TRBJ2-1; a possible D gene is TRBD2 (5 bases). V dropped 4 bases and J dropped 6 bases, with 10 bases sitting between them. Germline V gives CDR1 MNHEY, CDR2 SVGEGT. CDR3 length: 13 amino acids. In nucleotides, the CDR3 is TGTGCCAGCAGTTTGGGAGTTTTCAATGAGCAGTTCTTC. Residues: CASSLGVFNEQFF.

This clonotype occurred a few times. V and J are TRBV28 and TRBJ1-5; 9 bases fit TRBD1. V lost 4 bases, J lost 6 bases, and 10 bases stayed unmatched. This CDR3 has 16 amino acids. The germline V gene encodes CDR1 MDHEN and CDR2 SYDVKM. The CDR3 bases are TGTGCCAGCAGTTCTAACCTACAGGGGGCCGGTCAGCCCCAGCATTTT. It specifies CASSSNLQGAGQPQHF.

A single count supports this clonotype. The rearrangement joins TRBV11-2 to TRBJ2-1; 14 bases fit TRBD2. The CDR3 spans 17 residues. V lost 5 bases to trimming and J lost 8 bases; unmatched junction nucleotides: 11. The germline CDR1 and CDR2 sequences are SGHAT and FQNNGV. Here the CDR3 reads CASSQGTSGRGSDEQFF. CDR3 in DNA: TGTGCCAGCAGCCAGGGGACTAGCGGGAGAGGAAGTGATGAGCAGTTCTTC.

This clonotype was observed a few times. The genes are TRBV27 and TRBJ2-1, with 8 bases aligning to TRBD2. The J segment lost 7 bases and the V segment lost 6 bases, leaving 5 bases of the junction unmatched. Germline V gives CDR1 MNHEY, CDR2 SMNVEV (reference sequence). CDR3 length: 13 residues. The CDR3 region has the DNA TGTGCCAGCAGATGGACTAGCTTAAATGAGCAGTTCTTC. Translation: CASRWTSLNEQFF.

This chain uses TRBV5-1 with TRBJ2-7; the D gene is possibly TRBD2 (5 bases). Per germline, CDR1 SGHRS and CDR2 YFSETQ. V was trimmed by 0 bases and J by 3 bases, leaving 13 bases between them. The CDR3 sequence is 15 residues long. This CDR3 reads CASSLDGRGDYEQYF. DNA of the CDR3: TGCGCCAGCAGCTTGGATGGACGGGGAGACTACGAGCAGTACTTC.

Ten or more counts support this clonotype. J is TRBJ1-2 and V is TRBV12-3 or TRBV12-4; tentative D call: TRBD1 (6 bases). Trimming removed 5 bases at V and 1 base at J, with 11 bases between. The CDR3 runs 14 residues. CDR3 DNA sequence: TGTGCCAGCAGTCTAGGGGGGATTAACTATGGCTACACCTTC. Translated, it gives CASSLGGINYGYTF.

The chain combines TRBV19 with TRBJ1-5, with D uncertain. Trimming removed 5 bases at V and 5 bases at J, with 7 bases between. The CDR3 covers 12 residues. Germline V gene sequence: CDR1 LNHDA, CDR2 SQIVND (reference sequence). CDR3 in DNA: TGTGCCAGTAGTTGGGAATATCAGCCCCAGCATTTT. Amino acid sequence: CASSWEYQPQHF.

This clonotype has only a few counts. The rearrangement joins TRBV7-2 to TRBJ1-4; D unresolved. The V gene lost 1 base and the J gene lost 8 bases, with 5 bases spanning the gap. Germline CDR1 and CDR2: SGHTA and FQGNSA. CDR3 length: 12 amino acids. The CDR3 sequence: CASSLDGEKLFF. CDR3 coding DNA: TGTGCCAGCAGCTTAGACGGCGAAAAACTGTTTTTT.

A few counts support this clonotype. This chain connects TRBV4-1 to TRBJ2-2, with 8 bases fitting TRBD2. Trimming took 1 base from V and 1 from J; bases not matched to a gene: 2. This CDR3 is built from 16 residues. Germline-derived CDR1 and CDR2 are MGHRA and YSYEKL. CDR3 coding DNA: TGCGCCAGCAGCCAAGTTGCGGGAGGGAACACCGGGGAGCTGTTTTTT. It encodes CASSQVAGGNTGELFF.

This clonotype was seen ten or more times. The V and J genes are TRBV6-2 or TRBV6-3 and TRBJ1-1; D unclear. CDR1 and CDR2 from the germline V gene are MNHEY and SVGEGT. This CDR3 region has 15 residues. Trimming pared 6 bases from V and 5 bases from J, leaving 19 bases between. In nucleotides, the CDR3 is TGTGCCAGCAGCTATACCGGAACTCCCATGACTGAAGCTTTCTTT. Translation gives CASSYTGTPMTEAFF.

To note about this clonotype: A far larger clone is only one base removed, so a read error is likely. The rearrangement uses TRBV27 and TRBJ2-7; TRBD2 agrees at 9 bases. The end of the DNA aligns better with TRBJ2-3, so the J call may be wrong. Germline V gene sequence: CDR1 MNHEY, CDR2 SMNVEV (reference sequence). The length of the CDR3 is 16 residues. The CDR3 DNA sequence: TGTGCCAGCCGATTTAGCGGGAGACGTATCACAGGTACGCAGTATTTT. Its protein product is CASRFSGRRITGTQYF.

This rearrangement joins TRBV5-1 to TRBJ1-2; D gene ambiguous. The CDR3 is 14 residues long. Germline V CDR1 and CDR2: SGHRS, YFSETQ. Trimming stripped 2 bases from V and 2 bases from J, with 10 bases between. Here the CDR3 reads CASSLFGGNYGYTF. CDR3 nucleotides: TGCGCCAGCAGCTTATTCGGTGGAAACTATGGCTACACCTTC.

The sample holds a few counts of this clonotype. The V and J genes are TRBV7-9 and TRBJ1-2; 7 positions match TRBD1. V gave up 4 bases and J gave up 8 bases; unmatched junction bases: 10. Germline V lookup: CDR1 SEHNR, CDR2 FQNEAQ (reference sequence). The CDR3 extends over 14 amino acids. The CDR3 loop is CASSYSTGNNGYTF. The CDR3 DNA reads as TGTGCCAGCAGCTATTCGACAGGGAACAACGGCTACACCTTC.

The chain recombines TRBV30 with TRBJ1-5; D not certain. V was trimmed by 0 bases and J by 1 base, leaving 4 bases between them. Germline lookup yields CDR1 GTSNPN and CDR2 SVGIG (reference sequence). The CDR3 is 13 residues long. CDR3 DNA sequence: TGTGCCTGGAGTGTTAACAGCAATCAGCCCCAGCATTTT. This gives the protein CAWSVNSNQPQHF.

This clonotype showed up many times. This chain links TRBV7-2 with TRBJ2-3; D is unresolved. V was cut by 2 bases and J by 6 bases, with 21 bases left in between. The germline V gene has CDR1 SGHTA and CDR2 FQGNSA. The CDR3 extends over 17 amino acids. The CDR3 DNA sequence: TGTGCCAGCAGCTTATTCAAGCCCGGGCAGTCTTCTGATACGCAGTATTTT. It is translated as CASSLFKPGQSSDTQYF.

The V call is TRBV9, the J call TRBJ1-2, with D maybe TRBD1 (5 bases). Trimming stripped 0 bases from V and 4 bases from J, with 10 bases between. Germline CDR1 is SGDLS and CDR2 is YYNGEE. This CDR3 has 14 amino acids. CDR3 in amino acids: CASSVDRNPYGYTF. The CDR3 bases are TGTGCCAGCAGCGTAGACAGGAACCCCTATGGCTACACCTTC. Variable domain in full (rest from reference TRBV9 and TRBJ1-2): DSGVTQTPKHLITATGQRVTLRCSPRSGDLSVYWYQQSLDQGLQFLIQYYNGEERAKGNILERFSAQQFPDLHSELNLSSLELGDSALYFCASSVDRNPYGYTFGSGTRLTVV.

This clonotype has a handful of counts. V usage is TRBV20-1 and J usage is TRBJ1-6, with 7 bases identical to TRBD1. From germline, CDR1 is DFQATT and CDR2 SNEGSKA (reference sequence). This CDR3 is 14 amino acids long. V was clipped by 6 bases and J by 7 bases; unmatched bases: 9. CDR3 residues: CSARQGDRNSPLHF. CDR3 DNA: TGCAGTGCAAGACAGGGAGATAGGAATTCACCCCTCCACTTT.